This T cell receptor (beta chain) originates from a study of blood T cell repertoires in COVID-19. On the study more broadly: Sites across the United States, Italy and Spain contributed samples from acute and convalescent COVID-19. Sources were T cells, B-cell-depleted T cells, or PBMCs; the material itself was cDNA or gDNA.

Losses at the gene ends were 7 bases for V and 4 bases for J; bases not matched to a gene: 5. Germline CDR1 SNHLY, CDR2 FYNNEI. The CDR3 consists of 14 residues. Seattle's cohort entered during active infection and was followed longitudinally. In the original analysis: Reference gene primer amplification gave estimated nucleated cell counts. Produced via immunoSEQ multiplex PCR; TCRdb's table is partial and in-frame only. V and J calls and clone size follow that table, whereas D and trimming were derived from the DNA. The sample holds fewer than 350,000 clones; less than 90% are singletons and the top ten take approximately 12%.

The sample taken for sequencing was peripheral blood. The V call is TRBV2, the J call TRBJ2-1; 9 bases are shared with TRBD2. The clonotype was recovered from a woman aged 25 to 45 with COVID-19, enrolled during active disease. In DNA form, the CDR3 reads TGTGCCAGCAAGGCGGGGGGGGAATACAATGAGCAGTTCTTC. It encodes CASKAGGEYNEQFF.